Listed here are 18 T cell receptor beta chains from one sample, sequenced in a study of cytomegalovirus exposure and HLA in healthy donors. The study ran its PCR with 60 Vbeta and 13 Jbeta primers. Profiling relied on immunoSEQ multiplex PCR, and the TCRdb table lists in-frame clones only, not all of them. The sample lists about 170,000 clones, 80% seen once, with about 4.4% in the top ten. Material: PBMCs. The receptors come from a woman aged 45-65 years in good health and CMV-seropositive.

This clone was recorded a few times. The CDR3 protein is CASSLLPDTQYF. CDR3 in DNA: TGTGCCAGCAGTTTACTTCCAGATACGCAGTATTTT. This chain connects TRBV28 to TRBJ2-3, with unresolved D. This CDR3 has 12 amino acids. Trimming left V 2 bases short and J 4 bases short, with 4 bases between. CDR1 and CDR2 from the germline V gene are MDHEN and SYDVKM.

The rearrangement uses TRBV10-3 and TRBJ2-1; a possible D gene is TRBD2 (5 bases). V shed 0 bases and J shed 8 bases, with 14 bases lying between them. CDR3 length equals 15 residues. Germline lookup yields CDR1 ENHRY and CDR2 SYGVKD. CDR3 amino acids: CAISESRESSDEQFF. DNA for the CDR3: TGTGCCATCAGTGAGTCGAGGGAGTCGAGCGATGAGCAGTTCTTC.

This chain uses TRBV7-3 with TRBJ1-1, with TRBD1 identical over 7 bases. The CDR3 spans 13 residues. The ends lost 5 bases at V and 4 bases at J; junction bases unmatched: 4. Germline values: CDR1 SGHTA, CDR2 FQGTGA. This chain's CDR3 is CASSTQGVTEAFF. The CDR3 bases are TGTGCCAGCAGCACCCAGGGGGTCACTGAAGCTTTCTTT.

CDR3 in amino acids: CASRAGKNTEAFF. The CDR3 DNA is TGTGCCAGCAGGGCGGGGAAGAACACTGAAGCTTTCTTT. The chain is built from TRBV6-5 and TRBJ1-1; D is undetermined. V was trimmed by 6 bases and J by 1 base, leaving 9 bases between them. CDR1 MNHEY and CDR2 SVGAGI come from the germline V gene. This CDR3 spans 13 amino acids.

The chain couples TRBV19 to TRBJ1-2, with D possibly matching TRBD1 (6 bases). The germline V and J ends were trimmed by 1 base and 3 bases, with 6 bases remaining between them. The CDR3 covers 13 residues. The germline V gene has CDR1 LNHDA and CDR2 SQIVND (reference sequence). The CDR3 reads CASSIAGDYGYTF. CDR3 bases: TGTGCCAGTAGTATAGCAGGGGACTATGGCTACACCTTC.

The chain links TRBV9 to TRBJ2-3, with a tentative D call TRBD2 (6 bases). Trimming pared 0 bases from V and 2 bases from J, leaving 13 bases between. The CDR3 sequence is 16 residues long. Per germline, CDR1 SGDLS and CDR2 YYNGEE. CDR3 coding DNA: TGTGCCAGCAGCGTAGGGGCGGGGTTGCACACAGATACGCAGTATTTT. This sequence encodes CASSVGAGLHTDTQYF. The full variable domain, its missing parts supplied by reference TRBV9 and TRBJ2-3, is DSGVTQTPKHLITATGQRVTLRCSPRSGDLSVYWYQQSLDQGLQFLIQYYNGEERAKGNILERFSAQQFPDLHSELNLSSLELGDSALYFCASSVGAGLHTDTQYFGPGTRLTVL.

The V call is TRBV18, the J call TRBJ1-6, with D tentatively TRBD1 (5 bases). This CDR3 region has 14 residues. Germline V gene sequence: CDR1 KGHSH, CDR2 LQKENI. V was shortened by 6 bases and J by 7 bases, with 13 bases between the two germline ends. CDR3 bases: TGTGCCAGCTCCCCCGACAGCCTCAATTCACCCCTCCACTTT. Amino acid sequence: CASSPDSLNSPLHF.

This clone was seen a few times. The chain couples TRBV7-2 to TRBJ1-1, with D hard to call. Germline-derived CDR1 and CDR2 are SGHTA and FQGNSA. V lost 9 bases, J lost 1 base, and 12 bases lay in between. The CDR3 sequence is 13 residues long. The CDR3, as DNA: TGTGCCAGTGCTCGTCAGGAGAACACTGAAGCTTTCTTT. Protein product: CASARQENTEAFF.

This clone was picked up one time. The chain joins TRBV12-5 to TRBJ1-1; D perhaps matches TRBD1 (5 bases). Trimming removed 2 bases from V and 6 bases from J, with 10 bases in between. This CDR3 comprises 13 residues. The germline V gene encodes CDR1 LGHNT and CDR2 FRNRAP. The CDR3 DNA follows: TGTGCTAGTGGTTTGAGGGGAGGGTCTGAAGCTTTCTTT. Translation gives CASGLRGGSEAFF.

V is TRBV9 and J is TRBJ2-3; possible D gene TRBD1, 6 bases. The germline V gene encodes CDR1 SGDLS and CDR2 YYNGEE. The V end lost 0 bases, the J end lost 6 bases, and 11 bases lay between the germline ends. This CDR3 is built from 14 residues. The CDR3 protein is CASSVDGGSDTQYF. In DNA, the CDR3 is TGTGCCAGCAGCGTAGATGGGGGCTCGGATACGCAGTATTTT.

This clone has only a few counts. The chain links TRBV10-3 to TRBJ2-3; no definite D call. Trimming stripped 2 bases from V and 7 bases from J, with 7 bases between. This CDR3 has 12 amino acids. CDR1 and CDR2 from the germline V gene are ENHRY and SYGVKD. CDR3 sequence reads: CAISETVYTQYF. As DNA, the CDR3 is TGTGCCATCAGTGAGACGGTATATACGCAGTATTTT.

A few counts support this clone. The chain couples TRBV10-3 to TRBJ1-2, with a tentative D call TRBD1 (5 bases). Per the germline V gene, CDR1 is ENHRY and CDR2 is SYGVKD. Trimming took off 2 bases at V and 4 bases at J, with 14 bases between the two ends. CDR3 length: 15 amino acids. Here the CDR3 DNA reads TGTGCCATCAGTGAGCCGGAACGGGGGACCTATGGCTACACCTTC. The encoded protein is CAISEPERGTYGYTF.

This clone was seen a few times. This rearrangement joins TRBV2 to TRBJ2-1; 14 bases fit TRBD2. The junction had 13 bases not matched to a gene; V was cut back by 6 bases and J by 0 bases. CDR1 and CDR2 (germline): SNHLY, FYNNEI. This CDR3 contains 20 residues. CDR3 DNA: TGTGCCAGCAGACTCGAGGGAGGACTAGCGGGGGGTAACTCCTACAATGAGCAGTTCTTC. This gives the protein CASRLEGGLAGGNSYNEQFF.

This rearrangement joins TRBV11-3 to TRBJ2-2; 10 nucleotides line up with TRBD2. CDR1 is SGHNT and CDR2 is YENEEA in the germline V gene. The junction had 7 bases not matched to a gene; V was cut back by 5 bases and J by 7 bases. CDR3 size: 15 residues. CDR3 region: CASSPRLAGLGELFF. Here the CDR3 DNA reads TGTGCCAGCAGCCCTAGACTAGCGGGTCTCGGGGAGCTGTTTTTT.

In DNA, the CDR3 is TGTGCCAGCAGCAAAATCGGGACAGAAGGGGATGAGCAGTTCTTC. Residues: CASSKIGTEGDEQFF. This chain links TRBV6-6 with TRBJ2-1, with 7 positions matching TRBD1. Germline loops: CDR1 MNHNY, CDR2 SVGAGI (reference sequence). There are 15 residues in the CDR3. V lost 6 bases and J lost 8; bases outside the gene matches: 13.

In nucleotides, the CDR3 is TGTGCCAGCAGCTTGGGACTAGCGGGGGTCCAAGGAGATACGCAGTATTTT. Translated, it gives CASSLGLAGVQGDTQYF. The chain uses TRBV5-4 and TRBJ2-3, with 12 nucleotides matching TRBD2. V lost 0 bases to trimming and J lost 5 bases; unmatched junction nucleotides: 7. Germline loops: CDR1 SGHNT, CDR2 YYREEE (reference sequence). The CDR3 runs 17 residues.

The sample holds a few counts of this clone. The chain is built from TRBV4-3 and TRBJ2-1, with D uncertain. Germline lookup yields CDR1 LGHNA and CDR2 YSLEER. V lost 1 base and J 4 bases, leaving 5 bases between the germline ends. The CDR3 covers 13 residues. CDR3: CASSQAGYNEQFF. CDR3 in DNA: TGCGCCAGCAGCCAAGCCGGTTACAATGAGCAGTTCTTC.

This clone has a single count. The gene calls are TRBV7-3 and TRBJ2-1; the match to TRBD1 covers 8 bases. Germline assignment: CDR1 SGHTA and CDR2 FQGTGA. The junction had 4 bases not matched to a gene; V was cut back by 2 bases and J by 4 bases. The CDR3 sequence is 15 residues long. The CDR3 DNA reads as TGTGCCAGCAGCTTAGAGGGACAGGAGTACAATGAGCAGTTCTTC. Translating it yields CASSLEGQEYNEQFF. Full variable domain (remainder filled in from reference TRBV7-3 and TRBJ2-1): GAGVSQTPSNKVTEKGKYVELRCDPISGHTALYWYRQSLGQGPEFLIYFQGTGAADDSGLPNDRFFAVRPEGSVSTLKIQRTERGDSAVYLCASSLEGQEYNEQFFGPGTRLTVL.